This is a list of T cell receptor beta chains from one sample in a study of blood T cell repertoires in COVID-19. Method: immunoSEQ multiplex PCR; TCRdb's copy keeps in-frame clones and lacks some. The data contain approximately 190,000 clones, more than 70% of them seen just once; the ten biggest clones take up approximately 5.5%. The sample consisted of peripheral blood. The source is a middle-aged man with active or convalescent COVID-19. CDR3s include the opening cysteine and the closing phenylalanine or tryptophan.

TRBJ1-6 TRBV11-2 CASTFDGQPNSPLHF
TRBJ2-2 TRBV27 CASGWREHGELFF
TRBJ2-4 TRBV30 CAWSWAGTILAKNIQYF
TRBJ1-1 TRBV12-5 CASGLRRGTEAFF
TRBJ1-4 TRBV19 CASQKRDDLNEKLFF
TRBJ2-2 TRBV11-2 CASSPRGGANTGELFF
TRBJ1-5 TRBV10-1 CASTRDRNQPQHF
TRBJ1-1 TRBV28 CASLRQLNTEAFF
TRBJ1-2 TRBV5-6 CATRDRVIYGYTF
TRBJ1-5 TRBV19 CASSINSGAAPQHF
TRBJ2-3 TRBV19 CASRLAGTTDTQYF
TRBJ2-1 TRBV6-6 CASRGDRGNEQFF
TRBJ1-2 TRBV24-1 CATSDPPVSHGYTF
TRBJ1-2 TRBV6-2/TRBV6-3 CASSTGTGGFFGYTF
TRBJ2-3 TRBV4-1 CASSLLLTGTDTQYF
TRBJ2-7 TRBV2 CAIGRRARDEQYF
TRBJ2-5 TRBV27 CASSDHPIGTGGKAETQYF
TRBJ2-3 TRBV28 CASSFWSAASTDTQYF
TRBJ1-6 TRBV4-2 CASSQVDRGGSPLHF
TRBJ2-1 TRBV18 CASSPQGTGVDEQFF
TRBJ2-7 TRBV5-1 CASSPRDRGSYEQYF
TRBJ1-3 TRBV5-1 CASSSDSPSGNTIYF
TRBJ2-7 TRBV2 CASRRDRHSWWEQYF
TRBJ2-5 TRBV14 CASSNRQGRGQETQYF
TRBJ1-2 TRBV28 CATEPPVLGYGYTF
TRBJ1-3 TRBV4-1 CASSQDEQGNTIYF
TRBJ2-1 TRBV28 CASRAGTSGYNEQFF